These 21 T cell receptor beta chains came from one sample sequenced in a study of T cells in Graves' hyperthyroidism and ophthalmopathy. Amplification yielded TCR beta CDR3 regions, with RNA transcripts as the source. The HTBI primer set was used in a first-round RT-PCR of the TCR CDR3. From the multiplex PCR reads, TCRdb called clonotypes with MiXCR, one entry per CDR3 protein. The sample includes approximately 620,000 distinct CDR3 sequences, approximately 15% seen only once; the top ten take 2.5% to 4%. The specimen sequenced was blood. Every receptor here comes from a middle-aged woman with Graves' ophthalmopathy.

J is TRBJ2-1 and V is TRBV29-1; 8 bases align to TRBD2. The CDR3 runs to 14 residues. CDR1 is SQVTM, CDR2 ANQGSEA, per germline. V lost 6 bases, J lost 5 bases, and 9 bases stayed unmatched. The CDR3 DNA reads TGCAGCGTCGCCTCCGCGGGGGGTAACAATGAGCAGTTCTTC. Translation: CSVASAGGNNEQFF.

This clonotype was detected ten times or more. The rearrangement uses TRBV12-3 or TRBV12-4 and TRBJ2-5, with 13 positions matching TRBD2. Trimming cost V 2 bases and J 5 bases; bases outside gene matches: 5. The CDR3 length is 16 residues. The CDR3 is CASSLWTSGGGETQYF. DNA of the CDR3: TGTGCCAGCAGTTTATGGACTAGCGGGGGCGGGGAGACCCAGTACTTC.

This clonotype was counted ten times or more. V gene TRBV11-2 combines with J gene TRBJ2-2; weak D call: TRBD2 (6 bases). This CDR3 has 13 residues. V was trimmed by 4 bases and J by 3 bases, leaving 6 bases between them. Per the germline V gene, CDR1 is SGHAT and CDR2 is FQNNGV. The CDR3 DNA follows: TGTGCCAGCAGCTGGGACTACACCGGGGAGCTGTTTTTT. Amino acids: CASSWDYTGELFF.

This clonotype has ten or more counts. The chain couples TRBV28 to TRBJ1-4; 7 nucleotides match TRBD1. CDR1 MDHEN and CDR2 SYDVKM come from the germline V gene. J was trimmed by 5 bases and V by 3 bases; bases with no gene match: 9. This CDR3 has 16 residues. CDR3 amino acids: CASSFPPGTANEKLFF. CDR3 DNA sequence: TGTGCCAGCAGTTTTCCTCCCGGGACAGCAAATGAAAAACTGTTTTTT. Complete variable domain (other parts from reference TRBV28 and TRBJ1-4): DVKVTQSSRYLVKRTGEKVFLECVQDMDHENMFWYRQDPGLGLRLIYFSYDVKMKEKGDIPEGYSVSREKKERFSLILESASTNQTSMYLCASSFPPGTANEKLFFGSGTQLSVL.

The table lists this clonotype with a few counts. The J gene is TRBJ2-2, the V gene TRBV20-1, with 7 bases lining up with TRBD2. The CDR3 runs to 16 residues. With 0 bases clipped from V and 3 bases from J, the junction kept 7 bases outside the gene matches. CDR1 is DFQATT, CDR2 SNEGSKA, per germline (reference sequence). The CDR3, as DNA: TGCAGTGCTAGAGATTTGGCGGGAGTAGACACCGGGGAGCTGTTTTTT. It yields the protein CSARDLAGVDTGELFF.

This clonotype has at least ten counts. This chain uses TRBV7-3 with TRBJ2-1; possible D gene TRBD2, 5 bases. The CDR3 consists of 15 residues. Between the trimmed V and J ends, which lost 5 bases and 8 bases, there was a span of 19 bases. The germline V gene encodes CDR1 SGHTA and CDR2 FQGTGA. The CDR3 coding sequence is TGTGCCAGCAGCCCGGGCGGACCCCCCGGGGATGAGCAGTTCTTC. Translation: CASSPGGPPGDEQFF.

This clonotype has a handful of counts. The J gene is TRBJ2-3, the V gene TRBV10-3; a weak D match, TRBD2 (6 bases). The germline V and J ends were trimmed by 10 bases and 0 bases, with 20 bases remaining between them. Germline loops: CDR1 ENHRY, CDR2 SYGVKD. This CDR3 is 16 amino acids long. The CDR3 here is CATIRTGEISTDTQYF. CDR3 nucleotides: TGTGCCACCATCAGGACGGGGGAAATTAGCACAGATACGCAGTATTTT.

This clonotype was seen repeatedly, ten times or more. This sequence joins TRBV12-3 or TRBV12-4 and TRBJ1-1; D is possibly TRBD1 (5 bases). There are 13 residues in the CDR3. Trimming removed 4 bases at V and 3 bases at J, with 9 bases between. The CDR3 DNA follows: TGTGCCAGCAGTTCTCCAGGGTACACTGAAGCTTTCTTT. Encoded protein: CASSSPGYTEAFF.

This clonotype was counted at least ten times. The chain couples TRBV20-1 to TRBJ2-3; TRBD2 matches 8 bases. The J segment lost 3 bases and the V segment lost 0 bases, leaving 8 bases of the junction unmatched. The germline gives CDR1 DFQATT, CDR2 SNEGSKA (reference sequence). CDR3 length equals 16 residues. The CDR3 loop is CSARDLGAGGTDTQYF. DNA for the CDR3: TGCAGTGCTAGAGATCTAGGGGCGGGAGGTACAGATACGCAGTATTTT.

The V gene is TRBV20-1, the J gene TRBJ1-2, with 9 positions matching TRBD1. The CDR3 covers 14 residues. Trimming took 6 bases from V and 3 from J; bases not matched to a gene: 8. Germline CDR1 reads DFQATT; CDR2 reads SNEGSKA (reference sequence). CDR3 DNA: TGCAGTGCGCAACGACAGGGGGTGCACTATGGCTACACCTTC. Translated: CSAQRQGVHYGYTF.

This clonotype was counted only a few times. The gene calls are TRBV6-2 or TRBV6-3 and TRBJ1-1, with a possible D match to TRBD1 (5 bases). Trimming cost V 7 bases and J 1 base, with 16 bases left between them. The CDR3 sequence is 15 residues long. Per the germline V gene, CDR1 is MNHEY and CDR2 is SVGEGT. CDR3 DNA: TGTGCCAGCACTACGCAGGCGGGGGGGAACACTGAAGCTTTCTTT. Translating gives CASTTQAGGNTEAFF.

There are many counts of this clonotype. The V gene is TRBV3-1, the J gene TRBJ2-4; D not resolved. Germline-derived CDR1 and CDR2 are LGHDT and YNNKEL (reference sequence). With 1 base removed from V and 6 bases from J, the gap between germline ends came to 4 bases. This CDR3 is built from 12 residues. CDR3 region: CASSQGLNIQYF. The CDR3 DNA reads as TGTGCCAGCAGCCAAGGGCTAAACATTCAGTACTTC. The entire variable domain, with the rest obtained from reference TRBV3-1 and TRBJ2-4, is as follows: DTAVSQTPKYLVTQMGNDKSIKCEQNLGHDTMYWYKQDSKKFLKIMFSYNNKELIINETVPNRFSPKSPDKAHLNLHINSLELGDSAVYFCASSQGLNIQYFGAGTRLSVL.

Comments on this clonotype: Possible read error: a much larger clone is one base away. The chain joins TRBV7-2 to TRBJ1-1; D possibly corresponds to TRBD1 (5 bases). Trimming took 5 bases from V and 4 from J, leaving 14 bases between them. CDR1 is SGHTA and CDR2 is FQGNSA in the germline V gene. The CDR3 length is 14 residues. The CDR3 coding sequence is TGTGCCAGCAGCCAACCGAGGGGCTTCACTGAAGCTTTCTTT. Its translation is CASSQPRGFTEAFF.

This chain links TRBV12-3 or TRBV12-4 with TRBJ1-2, with D possibly TRBD1 on 5 matching bases. V lost 5 bases and J lost 0, with 10 bases in between. CDR3 length equals 14 residues. The DNA for the CDR3 is TGTGCCAGCAGTCCCGGACACACTAACTATGGCTACACCTTC. Its translation is CASSPGHTNYGYTF.

This chain connects TRBV10-3 to TRBJ2-1; 12 nucleotides align to TRBD2. The V and J ends lost 0 bases and 7 bases, in that order; junction bases with no gene match: 7. This CDR3 spans 17 amino acids. CDR1 and CDR2 from the germline V gene are ENHRY and SYGVKD. The CDR3 protein is CAISESLAGGPWNEQFF. The CDR3 nucleotides read TGTGCCATCAGTGAGTCGCTAGCGGGAGGGCCATGGAATGAGCAGTTCTTC.

The sample holds a few counts of this clonotype. This rearrangement joins TRBV24-1 to TRBJ2-3, with 9 bases aligning to TRBD2. The V segment lost 5 bases and the J segment 2 bases; nucleotides outside the gene matches: 7. The germline V gene encodes CDR1 KGHDR and CDR2 SFDVKD. The CDR3 is made up of 16 amino acids. The DNA of the CDR3 is TGTGCCACCAGTGTGGGAGGCGGGGGGGACACAGATACGCAGTATTTT. Its translation is CATSVGGGGDTDTQYF.

The chain employs TRBV20-1 and TRBJ2-3; 7 bases map to TRBD2. V lost 7 bases and J lost 5; bases outside the gene matches: 15. This CDR3 comprises 15 residues. The germline CDR1 and CDR2 sequences are DFQATT and SNEGSKA (reference sequence). The DNA for the CDR3 is TGCAGTGTTCCCCACAGCGGGACCGGCGGAGATACGCAGTATTTT. Residues: CSVPHSGTGGDTQYF.

The CDR3 DNA follows: TGTGCCAGCAGACTCGTAACCGCCCGGACCTATGGCTACACCTTC. Its protein product is CASRLVTARTYGYTF. The chain couples TRBV28 to TRBJ1-2; D ambiguous. Germline V gene lookup returns CDR1 MDHEN and CDR2 SYDVKM. The V and J ends lost 6 bases and 4 bases respectively, with 18 bases between them. The CDR3 has 15 amino acids.

This clonotype was detected many times. The rearrangement uses TRBV20-1 and TRBJ2-3; D is unresolved. Trimming removed 7 bases from V and 1 base from J, with 15 bases in between. This CDR3 contains 14 residues. Germline lookup yields CDR1 DFQATT and CDR2 SNEGSKA (reference sequence). This CDR3 is CSVALTWGTDTQYF. In nucleotides, the CDR3 is TGCAGTGTAGCCCTTACATGGGGCACAGATACGCAGTATTTT.

V usage is TRBV2 and J usage is TRBJ2-3, with 7 bases fitting TRBD1. CDR1 is SNHLY, CDR2 FYNNEI, per germline. The CDR3 covers 15 residues. V was pared by 8 bases and J by 2 bases, with 10 bases of the junction left unmatched. CDR3: CASSRQGLYTDTQYF. The CDR3 bases are TGTGCCAGCTCCAGACAGGGTCTATACACAGATACGCAGTATTTT.

This chain joins TRBV20-1 and TRBJ2-5; D could derive from TRBD1 or TRBD2 (6 bases each). Germline assignment: CDR1 DFQATT and CDR2 SNEGSKA (reference sequence). This CDR3 is 14 amino acids long. V was clipped by 5 bases and J by 0 bases, with 13 bases between them. Here the CDR3 reads CSARRGGHQETQYF. CDR3 in DNA: TGCAGTGCTCGTCGAGGGGGGCACCAAGAGACCCAGTACTTC.